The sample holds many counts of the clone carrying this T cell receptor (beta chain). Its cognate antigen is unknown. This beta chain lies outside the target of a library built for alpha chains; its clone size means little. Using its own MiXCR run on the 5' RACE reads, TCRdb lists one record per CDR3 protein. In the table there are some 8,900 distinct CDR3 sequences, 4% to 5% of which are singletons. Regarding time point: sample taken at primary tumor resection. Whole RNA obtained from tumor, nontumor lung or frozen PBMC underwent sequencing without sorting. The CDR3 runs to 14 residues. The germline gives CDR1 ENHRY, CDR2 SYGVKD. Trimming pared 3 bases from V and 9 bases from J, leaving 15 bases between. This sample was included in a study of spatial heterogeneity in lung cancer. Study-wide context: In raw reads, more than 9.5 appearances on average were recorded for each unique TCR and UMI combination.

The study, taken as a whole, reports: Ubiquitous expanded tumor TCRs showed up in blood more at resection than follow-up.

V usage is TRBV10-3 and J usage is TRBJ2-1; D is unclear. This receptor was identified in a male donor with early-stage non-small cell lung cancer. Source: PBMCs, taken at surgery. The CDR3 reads CAISEDRRRLEQFF. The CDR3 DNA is TGTGCCATCAGTGAAGACCGGCGACGGCTTGAGCAGTTCTTC.